The 10 T cell receptor beta chains in this list originate from one sample, sequenced in a study of glioma-infiltrating T cells after dendritic cell vaccination. Some clones are missing from TCRdb's copy, which holds only in-frame ones; the method was immunoSEQ multiplex PCR. The table lists 45,000 to 55,000 clones, less than 90% of them singletons, with over 10% in the top ten. Sequences were derived from blood, sampled before dendritic cell vaccination. These receptors came from a human donor with glioblastoma.

This chain joins TRBV19 and TRBJ1-3, with 7 bases that match TRBD1. Germline-derived CDR1 and CDR2 are LNHDA and SQIVND (reference sequence). The length of the CDR3 is 16 residues. After removal of 3 bases from V and 0 bases from J, the junction contained 5 bases not matched to a gene. The CDR3: CASSISDRSSGNTIYF. For the CDR3, the DNA is TGTGCCAGTAGTATCTCGGACAGGAGCTCTGGAAACACCATATATTTT.

This chain joins TRBV6-1 and TRBJ1-2, with a weak D call TRBD1 (5 bases). The V and J ends lost 10 bases and 4 bases respectively, with 10 bases between them. The germline gives CDR1 MNHNS, CDR2 SASEGT. The CDR3 loop spans 11 amino acids. The CDR3 region is CATGGVYGYTF. The CDR3 DNA sequence: TGTGCCACCGGGGGGGTCTATGGCTACACCTTC.

V is TRBV27 and J is TRBJ2-2; D remains ambiguous. Germline loops: CDR1 MNHEY, CDR2 SMNVEV (reference sequence). The CDR3 extends over 13 amino acids. V lost 3 bases and J 4 bases, leaving 6 bases between the germline ends. CDR3 nucleotides: TGTGCCAGCAGTTTTATCAGCACCGGGGAGCTGTTTTTT. Protein product: CASSFISTGELFF.

The rearrangement links TRBV19 to TRBJ2-5; 7 nucleotides line up with TRBD1. This CDR3 comprises 13 residues. Germline CDR1 reads LNHDA; CDR2 reads SQIVND (reference sequence). After removal of 5 bases from V and 5 bases from J, the junction contained 5 bases not matched to a gene. CDR3 in DNA: TGTGCCAGTAGTGCGACAGGGACCGAGACCCAGTACTTC. This gives the protein CASSATGTETQYF.

V gene TRBV9 combines with J gene TRBJ2-3; 7 nucleotides agree with TRBD2. The CDR3 is 15 amino acids. Germline V gene data show CDR1 as SGDLS and CDR2 as YYNGEE. J was trimmed by 5 bases and V by 7 bases; bases with no gene match: 13. In DNA form, the CDR3 reads TGTGCCAGCGGGGCTATCGGGACTACTATAGATACGCAGTATTTT. Its translation: CASGAIGTTIDTQYF.

The chain has TRBV6-4 and TRBJ2-3; 9 bases align to TRBD2. V lost 3 bases to trimming and J lost 2 bases; unmatched junction nucleotides: 6. This CDR3 has 16 amino acids. The germline gives CDR1 MRHNA, CDR2 SNTAGT. DNA of the CDR3: TGTGCCAGCAGTGAAGCCGGCGGGGGGGCCACAGATACGCAGTATTTT. Its translation is CASSEAGGGATDTQYF.

The J gene is TRBJ2-3, the V gene TRBV7-3; TRBD2 aligns across 7 bases. V shed 0 bases, J shed 4 bases, and the junction held 7 bases outside the gene matches. CDR3 size: 16 residues. CDR1 is SGHTA, CDR2 FQGTGA, per germline. CDR3 sequence reads: CASSLTRRELSDTQYF. DNA of the CDR3: TGTGCCAGCAGCTTAACTCGGCGGGAGCTCTCAGATACGCAGTATTTT.

The chain has TRBV4-2 and TRBJ2-3; a weak D match, TRBD2 (5 bases). CDR1 is LGHNA and CDR2 is YNFKEQ in the germline V gene. The V end was cut by 7 bases, the J end by 2 bases, with 13 bases between. This CDR3 comprises 14 residues. The CDR3 region has the DNA TGTGCCAGCAAACGTAGCGAGAACACAGATACGCAGTATTTT. Its translation: CASKRSENTDTQYF.

V gene TRBV9 combines with J gene TRBJ1-2, with D possibly being TRBD1 (6 bases). Between the trimmed V and J ends, which lost 0 bases and 2 bases, there was a span of 8 bases. Germline values: CDR1 SGDLS, CDR2 YYNGEE. The CDR3 is 14 residues long. The CDR3 sequence is CASSVGDTNYGYTF. CDR3 nucleotide sequence: TGTGCCAGCAGCGTAGGGGACACAAACTATGGCTACACCTTC.

The chain couples TRBV29-1 to TRBJ2-7; D is possibly TRBD1 (6 bases). The CDR3 sequence is 14 residues long. V lost 4 bases and J 12 bases, leaving 25 bases between the germline ends. The germline CDR1 and CDR2 sequences are SQVTM and ANQGSEA. The CDR3 loop is CSVGTATGAGGMYF. The CDR3 DNA follows: TGCAGCGTTGGTACAGCGACAGGTGCTGGTGGTATGTACTTC.